A selection of T cell receptor beta chains follows, all from one sample in a study of T cell responses to AZD1222 COVID-19 vaccine. The repertoire was sequenced with immunoSEQ multiplex PCR; TCRdb's copy has only in-frame clones and lacks some. The table shows approximately 83,000 clones, with 75% to 95% occurring only once. The sample was peripheral blood, taken on day 0 of MenACWY control vaccination. The receptors were sampled from an adult in good health. CDR3s include the opening cysteine and the closing phenylalanine or tryptophan. The order of the fields is V gene, CDR3 length, D gene, clone size, J gene, CDR3 DNA, CDR3 protein. D genes are given only for firm matches. Clone size is stated in some rows and not others, as once, few, many or a class when expanded.

v_gene: TRBV5-1; len: 12; d_gene: NA; abundance: NA; j_gene: TRBJ1-2; CDR3nt: TGCGCCAGCAGCTTGGAGTCCTATGGCTACACCTTC; CDR3aa: CASSLESYGYTF
v_gene: TRBV2; len: 15; d_gene: NA; abundance: NA; j_gene: TRBJ2-3; CDR3nt: TGTGCCAGCAGGGGGGGGCTAGCGGACTCAGATACGCAGTATTTT; CDR3aa: CASRGGLADSDTQYF
v_gene: TRBV6-6; len: 15; d_gene: TRBD1; abundance: once; j_gene: TRBJ1-1; CDR3nt: TGTGCCAGCAGCCACTCGACAGGGGTTAGCACTGAAGCTTTCTTT; CDR3aa: CASSHSTGVSTEAFF
v_gene: TRBV12-3/TRBV12-4; len: 13; d_gene: NA; abundance: NA; j_gene: TRBJ1-2; CDR3nt: TGTGCCAGCAGTTTGGTCGGAAACTATGGCTACACCTTC; CDR3aa: CASSLVGNYGYTF
v_gene: TRBV7-8; len: 14; d_gene: NA; abundance: NA; j_gene: TRBJ1-2; CDR3nt: TGTGCCAGCAGCTCCACAGGCCCTAACTATGGCTACACCTTC; CDR3aa: CASSSTGPNYGYTF
v_gene: TRBV7-8; len: 14; d_gene: NA; abundance: NA; j_gene: TRBJ1-1; CDR3nt: TGTGCCAGCAGCTTAGCCGGGATGAACACTGAAGCTTTCTTT; CDR3aa: CASSLAGMNTEAFF
v_gene: TRBV5-8; len: 15; d_gene: TRBD1; abundance: few; j_gene: TRBJ1-1; CDR3nt: TGTGCCAGCAGCTTATCCGGGACAGGGGCCACTGAAGCTTTCTTT; CDR3aa: CASSLSGTGATEAFF
v_gene: TRBV6-5; len: 13; d_gene: NA; abundance: NA; j_gene: TRBJ2-3; CDR3nt: TGTGCCAGCAGTCGGGACTACCAGGGGACGCAGTATTTT; CDR3aa: CASSRDYQGTQYF
v_gene: TRBV10-1; len: 16; d_gene: NA; abundance: once; j_gene: TRBJ2-3; CDR3nt: TGCGCCAGCAGTGAGTCGGGCAGCGGGTCCACAGATACGCAGTATTTT; CDR3aa: CASSESGSGSTDTQYF
v_gene: TRBV3-1/TRBV3-2; len: 15; d_gene: NA; abundance: NA; j_gene: TRBJ1-2; CDR3nt: TGTGCCAGCAGCCAAGTAGATCGGGGGAGCTATGGCTACACCTTC; CDR3aa: CASSQVDRGSYGYTF
v_gene: TRBV7-2; len: 14; d_gene: NA; abundance: NA; j_gene: TRBJ2-3; CDR3nt: TGTGCCAGCAGCTTAGTTGAGGGCACAGATACGCAGTATTTT; CDR3aa: CASSLVEGTDTQYF
v_gene: TRBV6-5; len: 11; d_gene: NA; abundance: once; j_gene: TRBJ2-1; CDR3nt: TGTGCCAGCAGTCGGGGCTGGGAGCAGTTCTTC; CDR3aa: CASSRGWEQFF
v_gene: TRBV2; len: 13; d_gene: NA; abundance: NA; j_gene: TRBJ1-2; CDR3nt: TGTGCCAGCAGTGTAGGAGATGGCTATGGCTACACCTTC; CDR3aa: CASSVGDGYGYTF
v_gene: TRBV5-5; len: 14; d_gene: TRBD1; abundance: NA; j_gene: TRBJ1-1; CDR3nt: TGTGCCAGCAGGGGATTACAGGGGCGCACTGAAGCTTTCTTT; CDR3aa: CASRGLQGRTEAFF
v_gene: TRBV2; len: 15; d_gene: NA; abundance: NA; j_gene: TRBJ2-2; CDR3nt: TGTGCCAGCAGTGAGTCGACTAGTCATTCCGGGGAGCTGTTTTTT; CDR3aa: CASSESTSHSGELFF
v_gene: TRBV18; len: 14; d_gene: NA; abundance: NA; j_gene: TRBJ2-3; CDR3nt: TGTGCCAGCACCAGGGTCAAAGTGGGAGATACGCAGTATTTT; CDR3aa: CASTRVKVGDTQYF
v_gene: TRBV24-1; len: 13; d_gene: TRBD1; abundance: NA; j_gene: TRBJ2-7; CDR3nt: TGTGCCACCAGTGACGACAGGGGGAGCGAGCAGTACTTC; CDR3aa: CATSDDRGSEQYF
v_gene: TRBV29-1; len: 13; d_gene: NA; abundance: NA; j_gene: TRBJ1-2; CDR3nt: TGCAGCGTTGAGGACGGTGCTAACTATGGCTACACCTTC; CDR3aa: CSVEDGANYGYTF
v_gene: TRBV5-1; len: 13; d_gene: TRBD1; abundance: NA; j_gene: TRBJ1-5; CDR3nt: TGCGCCAGCAGCCGGGACAGTAATCAGCCCCAGCATTTT; CDR3aa: CASSRDSNQPQHF
v_gene: TRBV11-2; len: 15; d_gene: TRBD1; abundance: NA; j_gene: TRBJ1-5; CDR3nt: TGTGCCAGCAGCTTAGCGGACAGGGGTAATCAGCCCCAGCATTTT; CDR3aa: CASSLADRGNQPQHF
v_gene: TRBV10-3; len: 14; d_gene: TRBD2; abundance: NA; j_gene: TRBJ2-3; CDR3nt: TGTGCCGGCAATATAGGGCGGGAGGAAGATACGCAGTATTTT; CDR3aa: CAGNIGREEDTQYF
v_gene: TRBV5-1; len: 17; d_gene: TRBD1; abundance: NA; j_gene: TRBJ2-1; CDR3nt: TGCGCCAGCAGCTTGGTAGGGGGACAGGGCAGTCACAATGAGCAGTTCTTC; CDR3aa: CASSLVGGQGSHNEQFF
v_gene: TRBV4-3; len: 15; d_gene: TRBD2; abundance: NA; j_gene: TRBJ2-3; CDR3nt: TGCGCCAGCAGCCAAGTCGGGGGGATCACAGATACGCAGTATTTT; CDR3aa: CASSQVGGITDTQYF
v_gene: TRBV5-1; len: 16; d_gene: TRBD2; abundance: NA; j_gene: TRBJ2-7; CDR3nt: TGCGCCAGCAGACCAAGGACTAGCGGGAGCCTGGGCGAGCAGTACTTC; CDR3aa: CASRPRTSGSLGEQYF
v_gene: TRBV30; len: 11; d_gene: NA; abundance: NA; j_gene: TRBJ1-2; CDR3nt: TGTGCCTGTCATCAGGAGGATGGCTACACCTTC; CDR3aa: CACHQEDGYTF
v_gene: TRBV4-3; len: 15; d_gene: TRBD1; abundance: once; j_gene: TRBJ1-1; CDR3nt: TGCGCCAGCAGCCAAGCCCAGGACAGGGGGACTGAAGCTTTCTTT; CDR3aa: CASSQAQDRGTEAFF
v_gene: TRBV4-3; len: 15; d_gene: NA; abundance: NA; j_gene: TRBJ2-3; CDR3nt: TGCGCCAGCAGCCAAGACCGACTAGTAGCAGATACGCAGTATTTT; CDR3aa: CASSQDRLVADTQYF
v_gene: TRBV4-1; len: 17; d_gene: NA; abundance: NA; j_gene: TRBJ1-5; CDR3nt: TGCGCCAGCAGCCATGGCACAGGAGGGGGGGGCAATCAGCCCCAGCATTTT; CDR3aa: CASSHGTGGGGNQPQHF
v_gene: TRBV18; len: 15; d_gene: NA; abundance: NA; j_gene: TRBJ1-4; CDR3nt: TGTGCCAGCCACCCTAGGGCTGCAACTAATGAAAAACTGTTTTTT; CDR3aa: CASHPRAATNEKLFF
v_gene: TRBV7-2; len: 14; d_gene: NA; abundance: NA; j_gene: TRBJ2-7; CDR3nt: TGTGCCAGCAGCGCCGGACAGAACCATTACGAGCAGTACTTC; CDR3aa: CASSAGQNHYEQYF
v_gene: TRBV10-2; len: 14; d_gene: NA; abundance: once; j_gene: TRBJ2-1; CDR3nt: TGCGCCAGCAGTGGAGGGCCGGGGGGCAGTGAGCAGTTCTTC; CDR3aa: CASSGGPGGSEQFF
v_gene: TRBV28; len: 13; d_gene: TRBD2; abundance: NA; j_gene: TRBJ2-5; CDR3nt: TGTGCCAGCAGCCGCGGACTAGAAGAGACCCAGTACTTC; CDR3aa: CASSRGLEETQYF
v_gene: TRBV19; len: 13; d_gene: NA; abundance: NA; j_gene: TRBJ1-1; CDR3nt: TGTGCCAGTAGTATACGGGGACAAACTGAAGCTTTCTTT; CDR3aa: CASSIRGQTEAFF
v_gene: TRBV19; len: 14; d_gene: NA; abundance: once; j_gene: TRBJ2-7; CDR3nt: TGTGCCAGTAAGGGCGGATTAAACGCCTACGAGCAGTACTTC; CDR3aa: CASKGGLNAYEQYF
v_gene: TRBV19; len: 13; d_gene: NA; abundance: NA; j_gene: TRBJ1-6; CDR3nt: TGTGCCAGTAGTTTCGGGGTTAATTCACCCCTCCACTTT; CDR3aa: CASSFGVNSPLHF
v_gene: TRBV6-5; len: 13; d_gene: NA; abundance: NA; j_gene: TRBJ2-7; CDR3nt: TGTGCCAGCACGAGGGGACCACTCTACGAGCAGTACTTC; CDR3aa: CASTRGPLYEQYF
v_gene: TRBV11-2; len: 16; d_gene: NA; abundance: NA; j_gene: TRBJ2-2; CDR3nt: TGTGCCAGCAGCCCCCCCGGACTTAGAGGGTCCGGGGAGCTGTTTTTT; CDR3aa: CASSPPGLRGSGELFF
v_gene: TRBV6-6; len: 17; d_gene: TRBD1; abundance: NA; j_gene: TRBJ2-3; CDR3nt: TGTGCCAGCAGTCTCGACCAACAGGGGGGATGGACAGATACGCAGTATTTT; CDR3aa: CASSLDQQGGWTDTQYF
v_gene: TRBV19; len: 17; d_gene: TRBD2; abundance: NA; j_gene: TRBJ2-7; CDR3nt: TGTGCCAGTAGTCCCAGGCGGACTAGCGGTACCTCCTACGAGCAGTACTTC; CDR3aa: CASSPRRTSGTSYEQYF
v_gene: TRBV6-5; len: 14; d_gene: NA; abundance: NA; j_gene: TRBJ1-6; CDR3nt: TGTGCCAGCACTCCGTTGCAGTTTAATTCACCCCTCCACTTT; CDR3aa: CASTPLQFNSPLHF
v_gene: TRBV7-2; len: 15; d_gene: TRBD1; abundance: NA; j_gene: TRBJ2-5; CDR3nt: TGTGCCAGCAGCTTTCAAGGGGGCGTTGGTGAGACCCAGTACTTC; CDR3aa: CASSFQGGVGETQYF
v_gene: TRBV28; len: 15; d_gene: NA; abundance: NA; j_gene: TRBJ1-5; CDR3nt: TGTGCCAGCATCACCGGGACGGCGTCCGTTCAGCCCCAGCATTTT; CDR3aa: CASITGTASVQPQHF
v_gene: TRBV6-6; len: 12; d_gene: NA; abundance: NA; j_gene: TRBJ1-2; CDR3nt: TGTGCCAGCAGTAGGGGACAAGATGGCTACACCTTC; CDR3aa: CASSRGQDGYTF
v_gene: TRBV20-1; len: 14; d_gene: TRBD1; abundance: few; j_gene: TRBJ1-6; CDR3nt: TGCAGTGCTAGTGGGACAGGGGGTCATTCACCCCTCCACTTT; CDR3aa: CSASGTGGHSPLHF
v_gene: TRBV5-4; len: 16; d_gene: TRBD2; abundance: NA; j_gene: TRBJ2-5; CDR3nt: TGTGCCAGCAGCCAGGGAGGGGTCCCCATCCAAGAGACCCAGTACTTC; CDR3aa: CASSQGGVPIQETQYF
v_gene: TRBV25-1; len: 16; d_gene: TRBD1; abundance: NA; j_gene: TRBJ2-1; CDR3nt: TGTGCCAGCAGTGTTAAACAGGGGGCCTCCTACAATGAGCAGTTCTTC; CDR3aa: CASSVKQGASYNEQFF
v_gene: TRBV29-1; len: 12; d_gene: NA; abundance: NA; j_gene: TRBJ1-1; CDR3nt: TGCAGCGTTGGTATCCAGAACACTGAAGCTTTCTTT; CDR3aa: CSVGIQNTEAFF
v_gene: TRBV3-1/TRBV3-2; len: 12; d_gene: NA; abundance: NA; j_gene: TRBJ1-1; CDR3nt: TGTGCCAGCAGTGCACCGGGGGATCCAGCTTTCTTT; CDR3aa: CASSAPGDPAFF
v_gene: TRBV6-1; len: 12; d_gene: NA; abundance: NA; j_gene: TRBJ1-5; CDR3nt: TGTGCCAGCAGTGAGGGGAATCAGCCCCAGCATTTT; CDR3aa: CASSEGNQPQHF
v_gene: TRBV30; len: 14; d_gene: TRBD1; abundance: NA; j_gene: TRBJ1-5; CDR3nt: TGTGCCTGGGGATCGGGACAGGGTTCCCAAGTCCAGCATTTT; CDR3aa: CAWGSGQGSQVQHF
v_gene: TRBV5-1; len: 14; d_gene: TRBD1; abundance: NA; j_gene: TRBJ2-7; CDR3nt: TGCGCCAGCCACGGGACAGGGGGCTCATACGAGCAGTACTTC; CDR3aa: CASHGTGGSYEQYF
v_gene: TRBV24-1; len: 18; d_gene: NA; abundance: few; j_gene: TRBJ1-6; CDR3nt: TGTGCCACCAGTGCTGGGGAACTGGGAGGCTCCTATAATTCACCCCTCCACTTT; CDR3aa: CATSAGELGGSYNSPLHF
v_gene: TRBV12-3/TRBV12-4; len: 13; d_gene: NA; abundance: NA; j_gene: TRBJ2-7; CDR3nt: TGTGCCAGCAGTCTCCTCGGACTAAACGAGCAGTACTTC; CDR3aa: CASSLLGLNEQYF
v_gene: TRBV7-9; len: 12; d_gene: NA; abundance: NA; j_gene: TRBJ2-7; CDR3nt: TGTGCCAGCAGCGGGGGGACCTACGAGCAGTACTTC; CDR3aa: CASSGGTYEQYF
v_gene: TRBV27; len: 15; d_gene: NA; abundance: NA; j_gene: TRBJ1-5; CDR3nt: TGTGCCAGCAGTTTTGCGGGGGCGCGAACTCAGCCCCAGCATTTT; CDR3aa: CASSFAGARTQPQHF
v_gene: TRBV27; len: 14; d_gene: NA; abundance: NA; j_gene: TRBJ2-3; CDR3nt: TGTGCCAGCAGTTTATCGCCAGCGGAAGATACGCAGTATTTT; CDR3aa: CASSLSPAEDTQYF